Below are 24 T cell receptor beta chains sequenced from a single sample in a study of T cells in Graves' hyperthyroidism and ophthalmopathy. TCR beta CDR3 regions were amplified from RNA. The HTBI primer set served for first-round RT-PCR of the TCR CDR3. One entry per CDR3 protein results from TCRdb running MiXCR on the multiplex PCR reads. Of around 360,000 distinct CDR3 sequences detected, around 15% appear once; the ten largest clones hold approximately 19%. Sequencing used blood. The source is a woman aged 60 to 75 with Graves' ophthalmopathy.

There are many counts of this clonotype. This rearrangement joins TRBV6-1 to TRBJ2-7; the match to TRBD2 covers 14 bases. Trimming cost V 7 bases and J 4 bases; bases outside gene matches: 6. CDR3 length: 15 amino acids. CDR1 and CDR2 (germline): MNHNS, SASEGT. CDR3 nucleotides: TGTGCCAGCAATGAGGGACTAGCGGGAGTGTACGAGCAGTACTTC. It translates to CASNEGLAGVYEQYF.

This clonotype has at least ten counts. V usage is TRBV7-9 and J usage is TRBJ2-7, with 7 bases matching TRBD1. CDR1 and CDR2 from the germline V gene are SEHNR and FQNEAQ (reference sequence). This CDR3 spans 14 amino acids. J lost 0 bases, V lost 5 bases, and 4 bases had no gene match. In DNA, the CDR3 is TGTGCCAGCAGCAATGACAGGGTCTCCTACGAGCAGTACTTC. Residues: CASSNDRVSYEQYF.

The chain recombines TRBV28 with TRBJ2-5; 10 nucleotides line up with TRBD2. The CDR3 has 16 amino acids. The V and J ends lost 6 bases and 4 bases, in that order; junction bases with no gene match: 11. The germline V gene encodes CDR1 MDHEN and CDR2 SYDVKM. CDR3 loop: CASSILAGSVGETQYF. The CDR3 bases are TGTGCCAGCAGCATACTAGCGGGATCTGTCGGAGAGACCCAGTACTTC.

This clonotype was counted ten times or more. This chain uses TRBV5-1 with TRBJ2-1; the D is unclear. In germline, CDR1 is SGHRS, CDR2 YFSETQ. This CDR3 has 13 amino acids. V lost 4 bases to trimming and J lost 5 bases, with 10 bases between them. CDR3 DNA sequence: TGCGCCAGCAGCCCCAACGGCGACAATGAGCAGTTCTTC. As protein: CASSPNGDNEQFF. Drawing the rest from reference TRBV5-1 and TRBJ2-1, the complete variable domain is KAGVTQTPRYLIKTRGQQVTLSCSPISGHRSVSWYQQTPGQGLQFLFEYFSETQRNKGNFPGRFSGRQFSNSRSEMNVSTLELGDSALYLCASSPNGDNEQFFGPGTRLTVL.

This clonotype was counted at least ten times. J is TRBJ1-2 and V is TRBV3-1; D uncertain. V shed 4 bases and J shed 7 bases, with 16 bases lying between them. Germline CDR1 and CDR2: LGHDT and YNNKEL (reference sequence). The CDR3 is 14 amino acids. Here the CDR3 DNA reads TGTGCCAGCAGCCCTCGGAACAGCTTATTTGGCTACACCTTC. Translation gives CASSPRNSLFGYTF.

V and J are TRBV29-1 and TRBJ1-1; the match to TRBD1 covers 9 bases. The CDR3 runs to 13 residues. The germline CDR1 and CDR2 sequences are SQVTM and ANQGSEA. V shed 7 bases and J 8 bases; nucleotides not matched to a gene: 11. In DNA, the CDR3 is TGCAGCGGGTGGGACAGGGTCCCCGGGGAAGCTTTCTTT. This translates into CSGWDRVPGEAFF.

Note on this clonotype: Without the conserved terminal phenylalanine or tryptophan, this CDR3 likely stems from a read error. The chain is built from TRBV11-2 and TRBJ1-6; the D is unclear. Germline CDR1 SGHAT, CDR2 FQNNGV. This CDR3 contains 17 residues. Trimming pared 1 base from V and 7 bases from J, leaving 17 bases between. The CDR3 bases are TGTGCCAGCAGCTTAGGGGGAAGGGTGGGATGGAATTCACCCCTCCACTCT. It encodes CASSLGGRVGWNSPLHS.

This chain joins TRBV7-8 and TRBJ1-5; unclear D gene. V gave up 7 bases and J gave up 5 bases, with 18 bases separating them. There are 15 residues in the CDR3. Germline lookup yields CDR1 SGHVS and CDR2 FQNEAQ. In DNA, the CDR3 is TGTGCCAGCACCCCTGTGGGGAGTCAGTATCAGCCCCAGCATTTT. Translation gives CASTPVGSQYQPQHF.

This chain connects TRBV7-8 to TRBJ2-2, with D possibly matching TRBD1 (6 bases). CDR1 and CDR2 from the germline V gene are SGHVS and FQNEAQ. Trimming took 1 base from V and 0 from J, leaving 24 bases between them. The CDR3 sequence is 21 residues long. The CDR3 sequence is CASSLGTGTIAKFANTGELFF. Written as DNA, the CDR3 is TGTGCCAGCAGCTTAGGTACCGGGACAATAGCGAAGTTCGCGAACACCGGGGAGCTGTTTTTT. The whole variable domain, filled in from reference TRBV7-8 and TRBJ2-2, reads GAGVSQSPRYKVAKRGQDVALRCDPISGHVSLFWYQQALGQGPEFLTYFQNEAQLDKSGLPSDRFFAERPEGSVSTLKIQRTQQEDSAVYLCASSLGTGTIAKFANTGELFFGEGSRLTVL.

This clonotype was seen more than once but under ten times. The V gene is TRBV3-1, the J gene TRBJ1-6; D uncertain. CDR1 is LGHDT and CDR2 is YNNKEL in the germline V gene (reference sequence). The length of the CDR3 is 11 residues. V lost 1 base and J lost 13, with 5 bases in between. DNA for the CDR3: TGTGCCAGCAGCCAAGGAAGCCCCCTCCACTTT. Amino acid sequence: CASSQGSPLHF.

The V and J genes are TRBV11-2 and TRBJ2-1, with TRBD2 as a possible D gene (5 bases). V gave up 4 bases and J gave up 0 bases, with 19 bases separating them. This CDR3 is 18 amino acids long. CDR1 and CDR2 from the germline V gene are SGHAT and FQNNGV. The CDR3 coding sequence is TGTGCCAGCAGCTCCCAAATGGCGGGCAGCCTCTCCTACAATGAGCAGTTCTTC. It yields the protein CASSSQMAGSLSYNEQFF.

This clonotype was recorded many times. The chain employs TRBV28 and TRBJ1-5; tentative D call: TRBD1 (5 bases). CDR3 length: 14 amino acids. V lost 3 bases, J lost 4 bases, and 10 bases lay in between. Germline assignment: CDR1 MDHEN and CDR2 SYDVKM. The CDR3 is CASSFTQENQPQHF. The CDR3 coding sequence is TGTGCCAGCAGTTTCACACAGGAGAATCAGCCCCAGCATTTT.

This clonotype was detected many times. CDR3 in amino acids: CATSGRDRAGRNQPQHF. CDR3 sequence (DNA): TGTGCCACCAGTGGCCGAGACAGGGCGGGGCGCAATCAGCCCCAGCATTTT. The rearrangement links TRBV24-1 to TRBJ1-5; 7 bases match TRBD1. Germline V lookup: CDR1 KGHDR, CDR2 SFDVKD. J was trimmed by 2 bases and V by 5 bases; bases with no gene match: 11. The CDR3 consists of 17 residues.

There are a few counts of this clonotype. The rearrangement uses TRBV5-6 and TRBJ2-3; perhaps D is TRBD1 or TRBD2 (6 bases each). The CDR3 covers 15 residues. V was shortened by 4 bases and J by 4 bases, with 16 bases between the two germline ends. The germline CDR1 and CDR2 sequences are SGHDT and YYEEEE. The CDR3 here is CASSLGTWGADTQYF. CDR3 sequence (DNA): TGTGCCAGCAGCCTCGGGACATGGGGGGCAGATACGCAGTATTTT.

The chain couples TRBV13 to TRBJ2-7; the D gene could be TRBD1 or TRBD2 (6 bases each). Germline V lookup: CDR1 PRHDT, CDR2 FYEKMQ (reference sequence). The ends were cut back, 2 bases at V and 1 base at J, with 18 bases in the middle. The CDR3 covers 17 residues. In nucleotides, the CDR3 is TGTGCCAGCAGCTTACGGAGGGGGGCCAGCCATTCCTACGAGCAGTACTTC. Translation gives CASSLRRGASHSYEQYF. The full variable domain, completed using reference TRBV13 and TRBJ2-7, is AAGVIQSPRHLIKEKRETATLKCYPIPRHDTVYWYQQGPGQDPQFLISFYEKMQSDKGSIPDRFSAQQFSDYHSELNMSSLELGDSALYFCASSLRRGASHSYEQYFGPGTRLTVT.

This clonotype was recorded many times. The chain combines TRBV28 with TRBJ1-1, with D perhaps matching TRBD1 (6 bases). Germline CDR1 is MDHEN and CDR2 is SYDVKM. CDR3 length: 12 amino acids. Trimming pared 6 bases from V and 6 bases from J, leaving 11 bases between. Written as DNA, the CDR3 is TGTGCCAGCAGCCAGGCAGGGGCTGAAGCTTTCTTT. Residues: CASSQAGAEAFF.

This clonotype was recorded a few times. The chain joins TRBV5-1 to TRBJ2-3; 7 bases are shared with TRBD1. With 0 bases clipped from V and 1 base from J, the junction kept 8 bases outside the gene matches. Per germline, CDR1 SGHRS and CDR2 YFSETQ. The CDR3 totals 17 residues. The CDR3 DNA is TGCGCCAGCAGCTTGGGGGCCCGTACAGGGGGCACAGATACGCAGTATTTT. Translated, it gives CASSLGARTGGTDTQYF.

In this sample, this clonotype turned up many times. The chain couples TRBV5-1 to TRBJ2-1; D possibly matches TRBD1 or TRBD2 (6 bases each). Trimming cost V 1 base and J 9 bases, with 20 bases left between them. Germline CDR1 reads SGHRS; CDR2 reads YFSETQ. The CDR3 is 16 residues long. CDR3 DNA sequence: TGCGCCAGCAGCTTGTATGGGGGCCCCAGGGGAGGTGAGCAGTTCTTC. Protein sequence: CASSLYGGPRGGEQFF. Full variable domain (remainder filled in from reference TRBV5-1 and TRBJ2-1): KAGVTQTPRYLIKTRGQQVTLSCSPISGHRSVSWYQQTPGQGLQFLFEYFSETQRNKGNFPGRFSGRQFSNSRSEMNVSTLELGDSALYLCASSLYGGPRGGEQFFGPGTRLTVL.

This rearrangement joins TRBV28 to TRBJ2-3; D perhaps matches TRBD2 (6 bases). The CDR3 has 15 amino acids. V dropped 2 bases and J dropped 1 base, with 10 bases sitting between them. Germline V CDR1 and CDR2: MDHEN, SYDVKM. As DNA, the CDR3 is TGTGCCAGCAGTTTAACGGGAGCGGGCACAGATACGCAGTATTTT. Translation: CASSLTGAGTDTQYF. Looking up the rest from reference TRBV28 and TRBJ2-3 gives the full variable domain: DVKVTQSSRYLVKRTGEKVFLECVQDMDHENMFWYRQDPGLGLRLIYFSYDVKMKEKGDIPEGYSVSREKKERFSLILESASTNQTSMYLCASSLTGAGTDTQYFGPGTRLTVL.

In its sample, this clonotype was seen many times. This chain links TRBV3-1 with TRBJ2-1; the match to TRBD2 covers 11 bases. This CDR3 has 15 amino acids. V lost 4 bases to trimming and J lost 2 bases; unmatched junction nucleotides: 1. Germline V lookup: CDR1 LGHDT, CDR2 YNNKEL (reference sequence). The CDR3 DNA sequence: TGTGCCAGCAGCCGGACTAGCGGGCCCTACAATGAGCAGTTCTTC. Its protein product is CASSRTSGPYNEQFF.

This clonotype has only a few counts. This chain uses TRBV2 with TRBJ2-7, with D perhaps being TRBD1 or TRBD2 (5 bases each). V was cut by 7 bases and J by 8 bases, with 21 bases left in between. The CDR3 is 14 residues long. The germline gives CDR1 SNHLY, CDR2 FYNNEI. The DNA for the CDR3 is TGTGCCAGCACTGGACCCCGGGACCCCGACCAGCAGTACTTC. Residues: CASTGPRDPDQQYF.

This clonotype has ten or more counts. The chain links TRBV9 to TRBJ2-7; 11 bases are a match to TRBD2. The ends lost 3 bases at V and 4 bases at J; junction bases unmatched: 9. Germline lookup yields CDR1 SGDLS and CDR2 YYNGEE. There are 16 residues in the CDR3. Here the CDR3 DNA reads TGTGCCAGCAGCGAGTATCCGACTAGCGGGGAGTACGAGCAGTACTTC. It codes for CASSEYPTSGEYEQYF.

Points on this clonotype: Just one base apart from a much larger clone, this may be a read error. The conserved phenylalanine or tryptophan is not found at the CDR3 terminus, so this likely reflects a read error. The rearrangement links TRBV6-2 or TRBV6-3 to TRBJ2-1; D is perhaps TRBD1 or TRBD2 (5 bases each). CDR1 and CDR2 (germline): MNHEY, SVGEGT. This CDR3 contains 12 residues. V was shortened by 6 bases and J by 4 bases, with 7 bases between the two germline ends. CDR3: CASRGVYNEQFS. The CDR3 DNA is TGTGCCAGCAGGGGGGTATACAATGAGCAGTTCTCC.

In its sample, this clonotype was seen many times. The J gene is TRBJ2-7, the V gene TRBV7-9; D is perhaps TRBD1 (6 bases). This CDR3 contains 14 residues. V was shortened by 5 bases and J by 1 base, with 12 bases between the two germline ends. Germline CDR1 reads SEHNR; CDR2 reads FQNEAQ (reference sequence). The CDR3 region is CASSHTGRSYEQYF. The CDR3 coding sequence is TGTGCCAGCAGCCATACAGGGAGATCCTACGAGCAGTACTTC.